This T cell receptor beta chain derives from a study of response to subunit inactivated influenza vaccine. Germline lookup yields CDR1 DFQATT and CDR2 SNEGSKA (reference sequence). V lost 8 bases and J 1 base, leaving 11 bases between the germline ends. The CDR3 totals 12 residues. MiXCR, run by TCRdb on the RT-PCR reads, gives a single entry per CDR3 protein. Counted here are approximately 500,000 distinct CDR3 sequences, roughly 15% occurring once; the ten biggest clones make up approximately 12%. On this clonotype: Possible read error: a much larger clone is one base away.

This sequence originates from a man over 45 who received an inactivated influenza vaccine. The sample consisted of PBMCs from blood, taken 11 to 12 days after vaccination. The rearrangement joins TRBV20-1 to TRBJ1-1; tentative D call: TRBD1 (5 bases). The CDR3 sequence is CSPGKGNTEAFF. In DNA form, the CDR3 reads TGCAGTCCAGGGAAGGGGAACACTGAAGCTTTCTTT.